The T cell receptor beta chain under discussion was sequenced for a study of shared clonotypes between healthy human individuals. Study observations and caveats: Naive CD4 clonotypes were shared across several donors at about 5.2%.

CD45RO-negative cells were positively selected for CCR7, leaving out terminally differentiated effector memory CD45RA+ cells. Donors were Caucasian adults residing in Nashville, Tennessee, USA. The data were produced by immunoSEQ multiplex PCR, yet TCRdb's version contains in-frame clones alone and is incomplete. Of about 2.1 million clones listed, about 94% are singletons. In this sample, this clone turned up once. Its antigen remains unidentified. The receptor was derived from a man in his late teens or twenties in good health. Some clones in this sample may be carry-over from other donors' samples. The sample was naive CD8+ T cells from PBMCs.

CDR3 loop: CASSLTGSGNTIYF. The DNA of the CDR3 is TGTGCCAGCAGCTTAACCGGATCTGGAAACACCATATATTTT. The rearrangement joins TRBV11-2 to TRBJ1-3, with D uncertain. V dropped 2 bases and J dropped 1 base, with 6 bases sitting between them. The CDR3 has 14 residues. Germline CDR1 is SGHAT and CDR2 is FQNNGV.